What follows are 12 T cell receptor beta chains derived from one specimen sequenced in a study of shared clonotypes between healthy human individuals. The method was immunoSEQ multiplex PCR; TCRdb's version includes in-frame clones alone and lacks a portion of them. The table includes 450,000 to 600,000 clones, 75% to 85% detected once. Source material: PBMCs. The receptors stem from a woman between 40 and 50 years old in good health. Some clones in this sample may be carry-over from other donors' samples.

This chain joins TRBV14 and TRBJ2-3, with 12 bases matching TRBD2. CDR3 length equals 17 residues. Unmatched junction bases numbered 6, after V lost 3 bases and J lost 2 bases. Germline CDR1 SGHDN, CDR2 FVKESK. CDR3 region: CASSHRLAGVLTDTQYF. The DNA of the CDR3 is TGTGCCAGCAGCCACAGACTAGCGGGAGTCCTCACAGATACGCAGTATTTT.

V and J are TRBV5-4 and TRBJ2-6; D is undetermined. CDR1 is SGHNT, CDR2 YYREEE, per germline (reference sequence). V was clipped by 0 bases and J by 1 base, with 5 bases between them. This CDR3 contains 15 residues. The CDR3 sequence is CASSLAGSGANVLTF. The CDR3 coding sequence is TGTGCCAGCAGCTTGGCTGGATCTGGGGCCAACGTCCTGACTTTC.

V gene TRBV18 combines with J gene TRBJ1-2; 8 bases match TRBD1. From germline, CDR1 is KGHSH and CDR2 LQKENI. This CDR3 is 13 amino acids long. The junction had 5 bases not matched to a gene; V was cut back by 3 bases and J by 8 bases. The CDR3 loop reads CASSPGTGVGYTF. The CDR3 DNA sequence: TGTGCCAGCTCACCCGGGACAGGCGTAGGCTACACCTTC. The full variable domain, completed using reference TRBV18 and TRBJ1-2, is NAGVMQNPRHLVRRRGQEARLRCSPMKGHSHVYWYRQLPEEGLKFMVYLQKENIIDESGMPKERFSAEFPKEGPSILRIQQVVRGDSAAYFCASSPGTGVGYTFGSGTRLTVV.

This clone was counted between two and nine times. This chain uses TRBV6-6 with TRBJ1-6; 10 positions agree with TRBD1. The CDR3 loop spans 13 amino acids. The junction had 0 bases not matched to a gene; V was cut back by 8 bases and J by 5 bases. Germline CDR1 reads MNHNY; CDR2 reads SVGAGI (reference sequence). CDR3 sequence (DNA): TGTGCCAGCGGGACAGGGGATAATTCACCCCTCCACTTT. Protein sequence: CASGTGDNSPLHF.

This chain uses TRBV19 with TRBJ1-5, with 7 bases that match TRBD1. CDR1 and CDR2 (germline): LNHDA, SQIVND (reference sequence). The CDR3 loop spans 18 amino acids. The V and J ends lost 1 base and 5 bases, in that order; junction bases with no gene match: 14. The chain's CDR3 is CASSIGIPKTGTHQPQHF. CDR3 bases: TGTGCCAGTAGTATAGGAATCCCAAAGACAGGGACGCATCAGCCCCAGCATTTT.

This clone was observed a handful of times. CDR3 nucleotide sequence: TGTGCCAGCTCACCACTGATCTTGCGGGCGAACAATGAGCAGTTCTTC. It yields the protein CASSPLILRANNEQFF. The V and J genes are TRBV18 and TRBJ2-1, with D maybe TRBD2 (5 bases). Germline V lookup: CDR1 KGHSH, CDR2 LQKENI. The CDR3 totals 16 residues. V was clipped by 1 base and J by 5 bases, with 15 bases between them.

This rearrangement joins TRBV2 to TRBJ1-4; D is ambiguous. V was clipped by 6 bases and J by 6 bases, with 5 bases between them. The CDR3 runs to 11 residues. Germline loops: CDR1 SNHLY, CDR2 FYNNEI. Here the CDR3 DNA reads TGTGCCAGCAGACGAGATGAAAAACTGTTTTTT. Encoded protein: CASRRDEKLFF.

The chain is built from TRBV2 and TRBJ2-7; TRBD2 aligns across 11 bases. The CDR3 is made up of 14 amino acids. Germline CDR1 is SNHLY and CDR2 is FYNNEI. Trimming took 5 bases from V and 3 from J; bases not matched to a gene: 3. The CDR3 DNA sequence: TGTGCCAGCAGTACTACTAGCGGGAGCTACGAGCAGTACTTC. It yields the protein CASSTTSGSYEQYF.

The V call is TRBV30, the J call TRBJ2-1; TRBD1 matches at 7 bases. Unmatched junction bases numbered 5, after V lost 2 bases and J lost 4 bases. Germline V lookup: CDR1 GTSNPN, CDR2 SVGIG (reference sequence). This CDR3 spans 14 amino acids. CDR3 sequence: CAWSTFRGYNEQFF. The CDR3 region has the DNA TGTGCCTGGAGTACCTTCAGGGGGTACAATGAGCAGTTCTTC.

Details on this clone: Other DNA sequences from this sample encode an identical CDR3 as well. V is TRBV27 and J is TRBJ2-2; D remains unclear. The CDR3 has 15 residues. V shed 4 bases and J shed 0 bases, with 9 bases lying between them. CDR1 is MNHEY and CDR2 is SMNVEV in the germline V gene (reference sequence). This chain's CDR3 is CASSSGRTNTGELFF. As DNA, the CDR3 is TGTGCCAGCAGTTCCGGACGGACGAACACCGGGGAGCTGTTTTTT.

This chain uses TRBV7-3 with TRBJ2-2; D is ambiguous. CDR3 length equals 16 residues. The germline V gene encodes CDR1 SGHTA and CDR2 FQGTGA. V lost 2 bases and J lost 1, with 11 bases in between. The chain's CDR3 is CASSLGYGMNTGELFF. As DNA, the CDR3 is TGTGCCAGCAGCTTAGGTTATGGGATGAACACCGGGGAGCTGTTTTTT.

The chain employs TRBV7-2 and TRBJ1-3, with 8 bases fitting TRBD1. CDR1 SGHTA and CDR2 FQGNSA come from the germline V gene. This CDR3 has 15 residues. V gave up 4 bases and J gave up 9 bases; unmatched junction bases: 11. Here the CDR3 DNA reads TGTGCCAGCAGCTATCAGGGGGCTAGGTCGGGCACCATATATTTT. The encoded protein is CASSYQGARSGTIYF. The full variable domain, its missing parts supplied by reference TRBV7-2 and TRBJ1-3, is GAGVSQSPSNKVTEKGKDVELRCDPISGHTALYWYRQSLGQGLEFLIYFQGNSAPDKSGLPSDRFSAERTGGSVSTLTIQRTQQEDSAVYLCASSYQGARSGTIYFGEGSWLTVV.